The rows below give T cell receptor beta chains drawn from one sample of a study of T cells after yellow fever vaccination. Using its own MiXCR run on the 5' RACE reads, TCRdb lists one record per CDR3 protein. Here the sample spans about 550,000 distinct CDR3 sequences, 15% to 20% being singletons. The sample was PBMCs, taken 15 days after the yellow fever booster vaccination. These receptors were collected from a man aged 30 to 45 who received the YFV17D yellow fever vaccine. CDR3s include the opening cysteine and the closing phenylalanine or tryptophan. A D gene is named only where the DNA matches it firmly. Clone size is shown for a subset of rows, as once, few, many or a class of expanded clone.

clone_size cdr3_length j_call d_call v_call cdr3_nt cdr3_aa
- 13 TRBJ2-7 - TRBV7-2 TGTGCCAGCAGCTTTTCAAGGGCAAGCGAGCAGTACTTC CASSFSRASEQYF
- 18 TRBJ2-1 TRBD2 TRBV6-2/TRBV6-3 TGTGCCAGCAGTTACCCCTTGACTAGCGGGAGTACCTACAATGAGCAGTTCTTC CASSYPLTSGSTYNEQFF
few 12 TRBJ2-2 TRBD1 TRBV30 TGTGCCTGGACGCAGGGGGCAAGGGAGCTGTTTTTT CAWTQGARELFF
few 15 TRBJ2-3 TRBD1 TRBV24-1 TGTGCCACCAGTGATCCCAGACAGGGTCCAGATACGCAGTATTTT CATSDPRQGPDTQYF
- 13 TRBJ2-7 - TRBV20-1 TGCAGTGCTAGAGAGGTTAACCTCTACGAGCAGTACTTC CSAREVNLYEQYF
- 12 TRBJ2-1 - TRBV6-2/TRBV6-3 TGTGCCAGCAGTTACTCCGTAATCGAGCAGTTCTTC CASSYSVIEQFF
- 13 TRBJ2-3 - TRBV7-3 TGTGCCAGCAGCCCCTCCGGGTCCGATACGCAGTATTTT CASSPSGSDTQYF
- 13 TRBJ2-1 TRBD1 TRBV24-1 TGTGCCACCATGACAGGGGCAAGGAATGAGCAGTTCTTC CATMTGARNEQFF
few 16 TRBJ2-3 TRBD2 TRBV28 TGTGCCAGCAGTTTGTTGACTAGCGGGAGTTCAGATACGCAGTATTTT CASSLLTSGSSDTQYF
few 14 TRBJ2-7 - TRBV5-1 TGCGCCAGCAGCTTGGAGGGCAGGGGCTACGAGCAGTACTTC CASSLEGRGYEQYF
few 15 TRBJ2-1 TRBD2 TRBV6-2/TRBV6-3 TGTGCCAGCGTCTATAGCGGGACGGCCTCAGGAGAGCAGTTCTTC CASVYSGTASGEQFF
few 13 TRBJ2-5 - TRBV7-2 TGTGCCAGCAGCTTAACCTTTGCGGAGACCCAGTACTTC CASSLTFAETQYF
few 15 TRBJ2-7 TRBD2 TRBV7-2 TGTGCCAGCAGCTTACTAGCGGGAGGACTGGGAGAGCAGTACTTC CASSLLAGGLGEQYF
- 15 TRBJ2-6 TRBD2 TRBV9 TGTGCCAGCAGCCACGGGGGGACTGGGGCCAACGTCCTGACTTTC CASSHGGTGANVLTF
few 14 TRBJ2-2 - TRBV20-1 TGCAGTGCTAGAGGGACCGAGAACACCGGGGAGCTGTTTTTT CSARGTENTGELFF
few 14 TRBJ1-5 - TRBV29-1 TGCGCCTACTCGGGGGGATATGGTACTCAGCCCCAGCATTTT CAYSGGYGTQPQHF
few 16 TRBJ2-3 TRBD2 TRBV5-1 TGCGCCAGCAGCTCAGGGACTAGCGGCCCCACAGATACGCAGTATTTT CASSSGTSGPTDTQYF
- 15 TRBJ2-7 TRBD2 TRBV7-8 TGTGCCAGCAGCTTTTGGACTAGCGGGAAGTACGAGCAGTACTTC CASSFWTSGKYEQYF
- 18 TRBJ2-5 TRBD2 TRBV5-1 TGCGCCAGCAGCTTGACCGGGACTAGCGGAGGGGGGCAGGAGACCCAGTACTTC CASSLTGTSGGGQETQYF
few 15 TRBJ1-1 - TRBV15 TGTGCCACCAGCAGAGATGGGGGGTTCAACACTGAAGCTTTCTTT CATSRDGGFNTEAFF
- 14 TRBJ2-3 - TRBV29-1 TGCAGCGTTGAGCTAGCAGCTAGCACAGATACGCAGTATTTT CSVELAASTDTQYF
few 12 TRBJ2-3 - TRBV20-1 TGCAGTGCGAGGGAGGCGACAGATACGCAGTATTTT CSAREATDTQYF
few 13 TRBJ2-7 - TRBV10-3 TGTGCCATCAGAGATGCTAGCTCCTACGAGCAGTACTTC CAIRDASSYEQYF
few 11 TRBJ2-1 TRBD1 TRBV6-5 TGTGCCAGCAACAACGGACAGGGGCAGTTCTTC CASNNGQGQFF
- 14 TRBJ2-7 TRBD1 TRBV9 TGTGCCAGCAGCGTAGAAGGGGGCTTTCGTGAGCAGTACTTC CASSVEGGFREQYF
- 16 TRBJ2-2 - TRBV7-2 TGTGCCAGCAGCTCTCTAACCATCGCGAACACCGGGGAGCTGTTTTTT CASSSLTIANTGELFF
- 16 TRBJ2-5 - TRBV7-2 TGTGCCAGCAAGAGGCTCAATGGGGCGGTAGAAGAGACCCAGTACTTC CASKRLNGAVEETQYF
- 11 TRBJ2-4 - TRBV7-2 TGTGCCAGCACAGCCAAAAACATTCAGTACTTC CASTAKNIQYF
- 14 TRBJ2-7 - TRBV12-3/TRBV12-4 TGTGCCAGCAGTACTCCTGGGCGGCCCCACGAGCAGTACTTC CASSTPGRPHEQYF
- 13 TRBJ2-7 - TRBV2 TGTGCCAGCAGTGGAGTGGGTGAGGTAGAGCAGTACTTC CASSGVGEVEQYF
once 14 TRBJ2-2 - TRBV6-1 TGTGCCAGCAGTGTTGGGAAGAACACCGGGGAGCTGTTTTTT CASSVGKNTGELFF
many 13 TRBJ2-7 - TRBV7-2 TGTGCCAGCAGCTTACCCCCTACCTACGAGCAGTACTTC CASSLPPTYEQYF
few 17 TRBJ2-1 TRBD2 TRBV20-1 TGCAGTGCTAGAGATGCGGAGCGGGATAGCTCCTACAATGAGCAGTTCTTC CSARDAERDSSYNEQFF
- 14 TRBJ1-1 - TRBV15 TGTGCCACCAGCAGCGCTTTAGGAAACACTGAAGCTTTCTTT CATSSALGNTEAFF
- 14 TRBJ1-2 TRBD1 TRBV3-1 TGTGCCAGCAGCCGAGACAGGGATGTCAGGGGCTACACCTTC CASSRDRDVRGYTF
- 14 TRBJ2-1 - TRBV10-1 TGCGCCAGCAGTGCCAATCTAGTGGGGACTGAGCAGTTCTTC CASSANLVGTEQFF
- 15 TRBJ2-7 - TRBV9 TGTGCCAGCAGCGTAGAATTAGGGTTCGCCTACGAGCAGTACTTC CASSVELGFAYEQYF
few 13 TRBJ1-1 - TRBV6-1 TGTGCCAGCAATGGTTTCATGAACACTGAAGCTTTCTTT CASNGFMNTEAFF
- 14 TRBJ2-7 TRBD2 TRBV6-2/TRBV6-3 TGTGCCAGCAGGGACGGCGGGAGTCAGTACGAGCAGTACTTC CASRDGGSQYEQYF
- 13 TRBJ2-1 - TRBV11-3 TGTGCCAGCAGCCGAGGGCCCAACAATGAGCAGTTCTTC CASSRGPNNEQFF
few 11 TRBJ2-7 - TRBV28 TGTGCCAGCAGTCCGCGTAACGAGCAGTACTTC CASSPRNEQYF
few 21 TRBJ2-3 TRBD2 TRBV4-1 TGCGCCAGCAGCCAAGAGTCGCGGAGCGGGAGCTTCTCTTGGGGCACAGATACGCAGTATTTT CASSQESRSGSFSWGTDTQYF
- 15 TRBJ2-3 - TRBV7-9 TGTGCCAGCAGCCCAGATGGAGTGGGAACAGATACGCAGTATTTT CASSPDGVGTDTQYF
- 13 TRBJ2-7 - TRBV18 TGTGCCAGCTCACCCACACCTGACTACGGGGAGTACTTC CASSPTPDYGEYF
few 14 TRBJ1-1 TRBD1 TRBV4-3 TGCGCCAGCAGCCAGGGACAGGGAAGGACTGAAGCTTTCTTT CASSQGQGRTEAFF
few 15 TRBJ1-5 - TRBV28 TGTGCCAGCCTCCTCCTGGGTTTTAGCAATCAGCCCCAGCATTTT CASLLLGFSNQPQHF
- 17 TRBJ2-3 TRBD2 TRBV7-2 TGTGCCAGCAGCCTCAACGGGGGGGGAGGCGGCGCAGATACGCAGTATTTT CASSLNGGGGGADTQYF